One and the same sample provided the 7 T cell receptor beta chains below, sequenced in a study of EBV T-cell therapy then PD-1 blockade in nasopharyngeal carcinoma. The repertoire was sequenced with immunoSEQ multiplex PCR; TCRdb's copy has only in-frame clones and lacks some. Of about 23,000 clones listed, nearly 85% are singletons. Treatment defined: AdE1-LMPpoly-expanded autologous EBV-specific T-cell therapy followed by anti-PD-1 nivolumab. For these receptors, no antigen is known. The input for sequencing was CD8+ T cells from blood, taken at approximately day 60 from a patient whose treatment included autologous EBV-specific T cells and nivolumab. These receptors all stem from a man aged 35-49 years with nasopharyngeal carcinoma.

The chain combines TRBV7-9 with TRBJ1-4; 7 bases align to TRBD1. Losses at the gene ends were 3 bases for V and 5 bases for J; bases not matched to a gene: 0. This CDR3 region has 13 residues. The V gene's germline CDR1 is SEHNR and CDR2 FQNEAQ (reference sequence). The CDR3 nucleotides read TGTGCCAGCAGCTTGACAGGGAATGAAAAACTGTTTTTT. This encodes CASSLTGNEKLFF. Full variable domain (remainder filled in from reference TRBV7-9 and TRBJ1-4): DTGVSQNPRHKITKRGQNVTFRCDPISEHNRLYWYRQTLGQGPEFLTYFQNEAQLEKSRLLSDRFSAERPKGSFSTLEIQRTEQGDSAMYLCASSLTGNEKLFFGSGTQLSVL.

CDR3: CASSQELGQGDSEQYF. CDR3 in DNA: TGTGCCAGCAGCCAAGAGCTGGGGCAGGGGGATAGCGAGCAGTACTTC. The V gene is TRBV4-2, the J gene TRBJ2-7; TRBD1 aligns across 7 bases. Trimming at V came to 0 bases and at J to 6 bases, leaving 11 bases not matched to a gene. The CDR3 consists of 16 residues. CDR1 is LGHNA, CDR2 YNFKEQ, per germline.

The chain is built from TRBV6-5 and TRBJ1-4; the D gene is possibly TRBD1 (5 bases). Germline V lookup: CDR1 MNHEY, CDR2 SVGAGI. V lost 5 bases to trimming and J lost 6 bases, with 10 bases between them. The length of the CDR3 is 13 residues. This chain's CDR3 is CASSHPTDEKLFF. CDR3 bases: TGTGCCAGCAGTCACCCGACAGATGAAAAACTGTTTTTT.

This clone was seen once. V and J are TRBV14 and TRBJ2-4; D possibly uses TRBD1 or TRBD2 (6 bases each). The V gene's germline CDR1 is SGHDN and CDR2 FVKESK. Trimming cost V 1 base and J 1 base, with 14 bases left between them. This CDR3 spans 17 amino acids. CDR3 amino acids: CASSQVGGRGAKNIQYF. As DNA, the CDR3 is TGTGCCAGCAGCCAAGTGGGGGGAAGGGGGGCCAAAAACATTCAGTACTTC.

V and J are TRBV29-1 and TRBJ2-3; D is perhaps TRBD1 or TRBD2 (7 bases each). CDR1 and CDR2 (germline): SQVTM, ANQGSEA. Trimming removed 4 bases at V and 4 bases at J, with 18 bases between. The CDR3 is 15 amino acids. CDR3 in amino acids: CSVAGEGAPADTQYF. The DNA for the CDR3 is TGCAGCGTTGCGGGGGAGGGGGCCCCAGCAGATACGCAGTATTTT.

A few counts support this clone. The rearrangement links TRBV7-9 to TRBJ2-3; D is uncertain. CDR1 and CDR2 from the germline V gene are SEHNR and FQNEAQ (reference sequence). The germline V and J ends were trimmed by 5 bases and 0 bases, with 12 bases remaining between them. The CDR3 covers 15 residues. CDR3 loop: CASSPRHTSTDTQYF. The CDR3 region has the DNA TGTGCCAGCAGCCCCCGACACACGAGCACAGATACGCAGTATTTT.

The chain is built from TRBV12-3 or TRBV12-4 and TRBJ1-2; no firm D call. CDR3 length: 13 residues. Trimming removed 3 bases at V and 5 bases at J, with 10 bases between. The DNA of the CDR3 is TGTGCCAGCAGTTTCACCCTAAATTATGGCTACACCTTC. The encoded protein is CASSFTLNYGYTF.